The next 16 T cell receptor beta chains were all read from a single sample in a study of T cell repertoires in cytomegalovirus infection. Their recognized antigens are unknown. TCRdb analysed the reads with MiXCR anew, one entry per CDR3 protein. The table has 400,000 to 600,000 distinct CDR3 sequences, about 42% seen once. The sample in question was cultured PBMCs, obtained from culture after CMV antigen stimulation. The receptors here all came from a human donor in good health (CMV status not recorded). Some clones in this sample may be carry-over from other donors' samples.

The chain is built from TRBV7-4 and TRBJ2-3, with a possible D match to TRBD2 (6 bases). The CDR3 length is 16 residues. Germline V gene data show CDR1 as SGHVT and CDR2 as SQSDAQ. Trimming shortened V by 0 bases and J by 5 bases, and 15 bases separated the two germline ends. The CDR3 loop is CASSLAQGGLGDTQYF. In DNA, the CDR3 is TGTGCCAGCAGCTTAGCTCAGGGAGGTTTGGGAGATACGCAGTATTTT. The whole variable domain, remainder taken from reference TRBV7-4 and TRBJ2-3, is GAGVSQSPRYKVAKRGRDVALRCDSISGHVTLYWYRQTLGQGSEVLTYSQSDAQRDKSGRPSGRFSAERPERSVSTLKIQRTEQGDSAVYLCASSLAQGGLGDTQYFGPGTRLTVL.

The chain carries TRBV15 and TRBJ2-5, with D possibly called TRBD1 or TRBD2 (6 bases each). This CDR3 is built from 16 residues. Trimming took 1 base from V and 4 from J, leaving 16 bases between them. Per the germline V gene, CDR1 is LNHNV and CDR2 is YYDKDF (reference sequence). The CDR3: CATSRGGGRFGETQYF. In nucleotides, the CDR3 is TGTGCCACCAGCAGAGGTGGGGGGCGGTTCGGAGAGACCCAGTACTTC. Full variable domain (rest looked up from reference TRBV15 and TRBJ2-5): DAMVIQNPRYQVTQFGKPVTLSCSQTLNHNVMYWYQQKSSQAPKLLFHYYDKDFNNEADTPDNFQSRRPNTSFCFLDIRSPGLGDTAMYLCATSRGGGRFGETQYFGPGTRLLVL.

The rearrangement uses TRBV7-8 and TRBJ2-3, with a weak D call TRBD2 (5 bases). V dropped 6 bases and J dropped 0 bases, with 19 bases sitting between them. The V gene's germline CDR1 is SGHVS and CDR2 FQNEAQ. The CDR3 contains 17 residues. The CDR3 DNA reads TGTGCCAGCAGACGGAATGGGAGTCCCTCTAGCACAGATACGCAGTATTTT. This encodes CASRRNGSPSSTDTQYF. Together with reference TRBV7-8 and TRBJ2-3, the CDR3 gives the full variable domain: GAGVSQSPRYKVAKRGQDVALRCDPISGHVSLFWYQQALGQGPEFLTYFQNEAQLDKSGLPSDRFFAERPEGSVSTLKIQRTQQEDSAVYLCASRRNGSPSSTDTQYFGPGTRLTVL.

This clonotype has ten or more counts. The rearrangement joins TRBV7-2 to TRBJ2-7, with D possibly being TRBD1 or TRBD2 (5 bases each). Trimming removed 4 bases at V and 0 bases at J, with 10 bases between. The germline V gene encodes CDR1 SGHTA and CDR2 FQGNSA. The CDR3 contains 14 residues. CDR3 nucleotide sequence: TGTGCCAGCAGCTACGGGGCAAGCTCCTACGAGCAGTACTTC. Its protein is CASSYGASSYEQYF.

The CDR3 DNA follows: TGTGCCAGCAGCTCCGGACACCCCGTTACTGAAGCTTTCTTT. It yields the protein CASSSGHPVTEAFF. The rearrangement joins TRBV7-7 to TRBJ1-1; TRBD1 is a possible D gene (5 bases). Germline V gives CDR1 SSHAT, CDR2 FNYEAQ (reference sequence). This CDR3 region has 14 residues. The ends were cut back, 4 bases at V and 5 bases at J, with 14 bases in the middle.

This clonotype was detected many times. This chain connects TRBV5-6 to TRBJ2-7, with 9 bases aligning to TRBD1. This CDR3 is built from 14 residues. J was trimmed by 6 bases and V by 3 bases; bases with no gene match: 7. Per the germline V gene, CDR1 is SGHDT and CDR2 is YYEEEE. The CDR3 nucleotides read TGTGCCAGCAGCTGGCGGGACAGGGTGAGCGAGCAGTACTTC. It translates to CASSWRDRVSEQYF.

This clonotype has a handful of counts. The DNA of the CDR3 is TGTGCCAGCAGCTTAAATTTGGGGGGAAACACCATATATTTT. Amino acids: CASSLNLGGNTIYF. This chain joins TRBV7-8 and TRBJ1-3; D not resolved. CDR3 size: 14 residues. The V and J ends lost 2 bases and 4 bases respectively, with 9 bases between them. Germline CDR1 reads SGHVS; CDR2 reads FQNEAQ.

This clonotype has only a few counts. The chain joins TRBV4-1 to TRBJ1-3; 7 nucleotides agree with TRBD1. V lost 3 bases, J lost 0 bases, and 11 bases stayed unmatched. The CDR3 sequence is 18 residues long. Germline-derived CDR1 and CDR2 are MGHRA and YSYEKL. CDR3 in amino acids: CASSHSRGGKSSGNTIYF. CDR3 nucleotide sequence: TGCGCCAGCAGCCACTCCAGGGGGGGGAAGAGCTCTGGAAACACCATATATTTT.

This chain uses TRBV4-1 with TRBJ2-6; the match to TRBD1 covers 12 bases. Germline V gives CDR1 MGHRA, CDR2 YSYEKL. This CDR3 is built from 18 residues. Losses at the gene ends were 1 base for V and 2 bases for J; bases not matched to a gene: 3. The CDR3 coding sequence is TGCGCCAGCAGCCAAGCGGGACAGGGGGCGGCTGGGGCCAACGTCCTGACTTTC. The encoded protein is CASSQAGQGAAGANVLTF.

The chain has TRBV7-4 and TRBJ2-3; 8 nucleotides agree with TRBD2. This CDR3 spans 15 amino acids. Germline loops: CDR1 SGHVT, CDR2 SQSDAQ. The V segment lost 5 bases and the J segment 1 base; nucleotides outside the gene matches: 5. CDR3: CASSHRAGGTDTQYF. CDR3 coding DNA: TGTGCCAGCAGCCACCGAGCGGGGGGCACAGATACGCAGTATTTT.

This clonotype was found a few times. The V and J genes are TRBV11-2 and TRBJ2-3; D ambiguous. Germline V gene data show CDR1 as SGHAT and CDR2 as FQNNGV. The CDR3 covers 13 residues. Trimming left V 4 bases short and J 6 bases short, with 11 bases between. CDR3 sequence reads: CASSSWPVDTQYF. DNA of the CDR3: TGTGCCAGCAGCTCCTGGCCTGTTGATACGCAGTATTTT.

CDR3 in DNA: TGTGCCAGCAGCCAAGCCGGCCCAGGGGGTGAGACCCAGTACTTC. This translates into CASSQAGPGGETQYF. The chain is built from TRBV4-2 and TRBJ2-5; 7 nucleotides agree with TRBD1. This CDR3 region has 15 residues. From germline, CDR1 is LGHNA and CDR2 YNFKEQ. The V gene end was trimmed by 1 base and the J gene end by 5 bases; junction bases not matched to a gene: 7.

The chain recombines TRBV2 with TRBJ1-2; 7 bases align to TRBD1. In germline, CDR1 is SNHLY, CDR2 FYNNEI. V was pared by 6 bases and J by 4 bases, with 8 bases of the junction left unmatched. The CDR3 runs to 14 residues. This CDR3 reads CASSITGVSYGYTF. In DNA, the CDR3 is TGTGCCAGCAGCATAACAGGGGTTAGCTATGGCTACACCTTC.

This clonotype occurred a few times. This chain uses TRBV7-2 with TRBJ2-1; D gene unclear. The V and J ends lost 3 bases and 7 bases respectively, with 16 bases between them. The CDR3 is 15 residues long. Germline V gene sequence: CDR1 SGHTA, CDR2 FQGNSA. Written as DNA, the CDR3 is TGTGCCAGCAGCTTCGAGGCAACCGCCCGTAATGAGCAGTTCTTC. Residues: CASSFEATARNEQFF.

This clonotype was seen only a few times. The CDR3 coding sequence is TGTGCCAGCAGCTCCGACGCCCGGGACAGGGCCTCCTACGAGCAGTACTTC. Translation gives CASSSDARDRASYEQYF. The chain joins TRBV7-8 to TRBJ2-7; 9 positions match TRBD1. Germline V gives CDR1 SGHVS, CDR2 FQNEAQ. The CDR3 has 17 amino acids. The trim removed 4 bases at V and 0 bases at J, leaving 10 bases unmatched.

This CDR3 is CASSRSGRNEAFF. Here the CDR3 DNA reads TGTGCCAGCAGCCGCTCGGGAAGGAATGAAGCTTTCTTT. The chain is built from TRBV12-3 or TRBV12-4 and TRBJ1-1; D ambiguous. Trimming left V 6 bases short and J 7 bases short, with 15 bases between. The CDR3 has 13 amino acids.